A single sample gave rise to the 10 T cell receptor beta chains below, sequenced in a study of blood T cell repertoires in COVID-19. Using immunoSEQ multiplex PCR, the repertoire was profiled, and TCRdb retains in-frame clones only, with some absent. Of 230,000 or so clones in the sample, roughly 76% are singletons; the top ten hold around 7.5%. The specimen was peripheral blood. The receptors originated from a woman of 80 years or more with COVID-19, enrolled during active disease.

This clone was seen a few times. The J gene is TRBJ2-5, the V gene TRBV9, with 11 bases matching TRBD2. Trimming removed 3 bases from V and 5 bases from J; junction bases left unmatched: 9. The CDR3 sequence is 16 residues long. In germline, CDR1 is SGDLS, CDR2 YYNGEE. The CDR3: CASSATSGGLLETQYF. The DNA for the CDR3 is TGTGCCAGCAGCGCTACTAGCGGGGGCCTGCTGGAGACCCAGTACTTC.

The gene calls are TRBV2 and TRBJ2-7, with D tentatively TRBD1 (6 bases). Germline CDR1 reads SNHLY; CDR2 reads FYNNEI. This CDR3 has 15 residues. Trimming removed 4 bases at V and 1 base at J, with 14 bases between. The CDR3 sequence is CASSATRGMSYEQYF. The CDR3 DNA follows: TGTGCCAGCAGTGCTACCAGGGGAATGTCCTACGAGCAGTACTTC.

V and J are TRBV7-2 and TRBJ2-6, with 7 bases lining up with TRBD1. Germline values: CDR1 SGHTA, CDR2 FQGNSA. J gave up 0 bases and V 5 bases, and 13 bases lay outside the gene matches. This CDR3 has 19 amino acids. This chain's CDR3 is CASSLRPGQRYSGANVLTF. Here the CDR3 DNA reads TGTGCCAGCAGCCTTCGTCCGGGACAGCGGTACTCTGGGGCCAACGTCCTGACTTTC.

V usage is TRBV7-2 and J usage is TRBJ1-1; no definite D call. The CDR3 has 13 amino acids. Germline assignment: CDR1 SGHTA and CDR2 FQGNSA. Trimming left V 3 bases short and J 0 bases short, with 5 bases between. The CDR3 DNA reads TGTGCCAGCAGCTTTGCGATGAACACTGAAGCTTTCTTT. Protein: CASSFAMNTEAFF.

The V and J genes are TRBV7-9 and TRBJ2-1; D is undetermined. This CDR3 spans 12 amino acids. V was clipped by 3 bases and J by 6 bases, with 6 bases between them. Looked up from germline, CDR1 is SEHNR and CDR2 is FQNEAQ (reference sequence). The CDR3 DNA reads as TGTGCCAGCAGCTTTGGCATCAATGAGCAGTTCTTC. It specifies CASSFGINEQFF.

The chain has TRBV30 and TRBJ1-6; TRBD1 is a possible D gene (5 bases). V dropped 0 bases and J dropped 7 bases, with 13 bases sitting between them. The CDR3 has 15 amino acids. Per the germline V gene, CDR1 is GTSNPN and CDR2 is SVGIG (reference sequence). The CDR3 is CAWSVYGGRNSPLHF. The CDR3 DNA is TGTGCCTGGAGTGTATATGGGGGGAGGAATTCACCCCTCCACTTT.

The chain has TRBV24-1 and TRBJ2-2, with unresolved D. Trimming pared 1 base from V and 4 bases from J, leaving 6 bases between. This CDR3 comprises 14 residues. Germline V gene data show CDR1 as KGHDR and CDR2 as SFDVKD. The CDR3 nucleotides read TGTGCCACCAGTGATTTCCCCTTCACCGGGGAGCTGTTTTTT. As protein: CATSDFPFTGELFF.

CDR3 amino acids: CASSPLAATAGATDTQYF. The CDR3 DNA is TGTGCCAGCTCACCACTAGCGGCCACGGCCGGGGCCACAGATACGCAGTATTTT. This chain connects TRBV18 to TRBJ2-3; weak D call: TRBD2 (6 bases). This CDR3 contains 18 residues. Germline CDR1 KGHSH, CDR2 LQKENI. Trimming pared 1 base from V and 2 bases from J, leaving 19 bases between. Looking up the rest from reference TRBV18 and TRBJ2-3 gives the full variable domain: NAGVMQNPRHLVRRRGQEARLRCSPMKGHSHVYWYRQLPEEGLKFMVYLQKENIIDESGMPKERFSAEFPKEGPSILRIQQVVRGDSAAYFCASSPLAATAGATDTQYFGPGTRLTVL.

The V gene is TRBV15, the J gene TRBJ1-4; D not certain. V lost 0 bases and J lost 5, with 10 bases in between. The CDR3 sequence is 15 residues long. CDR1 and CDR2 from the germline V gene are LNHNV and YYDKDF (reference sequence). In DNA, the CDR3 is TGTGCCACCAGCAGAGATCCCAACTCGAATGAAAAACTGTTTTTT. It translates to CATSRDPNSNEKLFF.

The genes are TRBV12-3 or TRBV12-4 and TRBJ1-5; 8 bases map to TRBD1. The CDR3 runs to 13 residues. V was pared by 10 bases and J by 7 bases, with 9 bases of the junction left unmatched. This chain's CDR3 is CATSGGLLQPQHF. In DNA form, the CDR3 reads TGTGCCACGTCAGGGGGCTTGCTCCAGCCCCAGCATTTT.